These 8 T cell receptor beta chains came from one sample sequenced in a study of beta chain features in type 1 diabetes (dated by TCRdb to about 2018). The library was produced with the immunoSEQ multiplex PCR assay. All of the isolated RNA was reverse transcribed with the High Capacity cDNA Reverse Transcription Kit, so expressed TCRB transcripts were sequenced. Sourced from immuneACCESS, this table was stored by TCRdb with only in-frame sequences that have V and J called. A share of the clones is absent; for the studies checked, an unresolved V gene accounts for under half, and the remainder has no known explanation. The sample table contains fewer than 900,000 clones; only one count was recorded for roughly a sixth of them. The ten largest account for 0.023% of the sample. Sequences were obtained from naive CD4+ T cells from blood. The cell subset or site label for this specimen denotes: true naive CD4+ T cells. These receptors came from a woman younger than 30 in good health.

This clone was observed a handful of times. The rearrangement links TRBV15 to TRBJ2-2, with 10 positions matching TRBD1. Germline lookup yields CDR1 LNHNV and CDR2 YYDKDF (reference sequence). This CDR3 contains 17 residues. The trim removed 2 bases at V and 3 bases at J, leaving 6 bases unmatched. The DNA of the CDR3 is TGTGCCACCAGCAGACTAGGGGACAGGGGTTACACCGGGGAGCTGTTTTTT. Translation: CATSRLGDRGYTGELFF.

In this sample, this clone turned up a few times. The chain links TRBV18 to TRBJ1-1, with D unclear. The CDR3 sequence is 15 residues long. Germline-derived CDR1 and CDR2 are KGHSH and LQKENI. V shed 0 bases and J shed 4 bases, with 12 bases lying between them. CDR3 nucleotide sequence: TGTGCCAGCTCACCACCGGGCCGCACGGTCACTGAAGCTTTCTTT. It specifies CASSPPGRTVTEAFF.

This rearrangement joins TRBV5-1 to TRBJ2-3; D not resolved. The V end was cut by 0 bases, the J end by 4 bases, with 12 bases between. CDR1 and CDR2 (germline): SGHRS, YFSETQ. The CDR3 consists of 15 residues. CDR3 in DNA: TGCGCCAGCAGCTTGGGAGTAGGGCGAGCAGATACGCAGTATTTT. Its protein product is CASSLGVGRADTQYF.

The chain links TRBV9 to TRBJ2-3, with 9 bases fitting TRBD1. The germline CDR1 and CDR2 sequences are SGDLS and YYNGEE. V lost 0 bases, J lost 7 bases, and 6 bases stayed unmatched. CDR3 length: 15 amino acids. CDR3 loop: CASSVAQGAGNTQYF. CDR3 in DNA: TGTGCCAGCAGCGTAGCACAGGGGGCAGGGAATACGCAGTATTTT.

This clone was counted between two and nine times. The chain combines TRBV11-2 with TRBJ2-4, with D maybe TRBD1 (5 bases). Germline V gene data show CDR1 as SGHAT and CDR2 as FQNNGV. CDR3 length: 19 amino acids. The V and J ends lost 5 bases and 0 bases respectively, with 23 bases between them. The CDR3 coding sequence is TGTGCCAGCAGCATAGTGGTGCGCCAGGGAACCCTAGCCAAAAACATTCAGTACTTC. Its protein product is CASSIVVRQGTLAKNIQYF.

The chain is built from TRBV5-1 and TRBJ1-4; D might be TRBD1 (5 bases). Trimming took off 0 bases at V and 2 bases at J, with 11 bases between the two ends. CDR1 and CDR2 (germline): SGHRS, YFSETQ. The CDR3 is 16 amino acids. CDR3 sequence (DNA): TGCGCCAGCAGCTTGGCGGGGGGGACCACTAATGAAAAACTGTTTTTT. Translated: CASSLAGGTTNEKLFF.

CDR3 protein: CASSAGTAYNEQFF. The CDR3 DNA sequence: TGCGCCAGCAGCGCCGGGACAGCTTACAATGAGCAGTTCTTC. The rearrangement links TRBV5-1 to TRBJ2-1; 7 nucleotides agree with TRBD1. Germline V lookup: CDR1 SGHRS, CDR2 YFSETQ. The J segment lost 4 bases and the V segment lost 4 bases, leaving 5 bases of the junction unmatched. CDR3 length: 14 amino acids.

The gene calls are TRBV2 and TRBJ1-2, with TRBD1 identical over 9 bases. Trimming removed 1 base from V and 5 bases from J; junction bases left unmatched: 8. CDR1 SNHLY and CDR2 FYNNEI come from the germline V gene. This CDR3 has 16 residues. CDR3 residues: CASSEGSTGTGYGYTF. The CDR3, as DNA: TGTGCCAGCAGTGAAGGTTCTACCGGGACAGGGTATGGCTACACCTTC.